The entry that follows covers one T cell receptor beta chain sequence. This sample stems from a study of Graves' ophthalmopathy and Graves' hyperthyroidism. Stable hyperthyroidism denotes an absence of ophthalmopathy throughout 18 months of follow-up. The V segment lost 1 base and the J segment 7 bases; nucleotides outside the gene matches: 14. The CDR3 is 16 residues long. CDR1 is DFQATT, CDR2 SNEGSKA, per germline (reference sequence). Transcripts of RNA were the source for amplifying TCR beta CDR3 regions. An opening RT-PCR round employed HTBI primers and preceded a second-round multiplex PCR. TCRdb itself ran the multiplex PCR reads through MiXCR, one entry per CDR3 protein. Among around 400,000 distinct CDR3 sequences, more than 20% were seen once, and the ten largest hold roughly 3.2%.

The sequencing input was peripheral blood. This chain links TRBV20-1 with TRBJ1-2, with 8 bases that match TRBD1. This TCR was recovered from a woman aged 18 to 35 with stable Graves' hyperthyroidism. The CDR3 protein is CSARVRTQGAESGYTF. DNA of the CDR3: TGCAGTGCTAGAGTGAGGACCCAGGGGGCAGAATCTGGCTACACCTTC.